Below are 21 T cell receptor beta chains sequenced from a single sample in a study of CD8+ T cells in alopecia areata. RNA was isolated and reverse transcribed to cDNA, the sequencing template. TCRdb keeps only in-frame clones here, not all; method: immunoSEQ multiplex PCR. The repertoire holds fewer than 250,000 clones, with 45% to 65% as singletons. Described treatment: oral pan-JAK inhibitor, 5-10 mg twice daily. The specimen was CD4+ T cells sorted from blood, collected at week 4, from a patient treated with tofacitinib. The receptors originated from a human donor with alopecia areata.

The rearrangement links TRBV30 to TRBJ2-5; no clear D gene. The CDR3 loop spans 12 amino acids. Germline V gene sequence: CDR1 GTSNPN, CDR2 SVGIG (reference sequence). Trimming cost V 3 bases and J 4 bases, with 9 bases left between them. CDR3 DNA sequence: TGTGCCTGGAGCATCAACGCAGAGACCCAGTACTTC. The encoded protein is CAWSINAETQYF.

The chain uses TRBV29-1 and TRBJ1-1, with TRBD1 as a possible D gene (5 bases). The V gene's germline CDR1 is SQVTM and CDR2 ANQGSEA. This CDR3 has 10 residues. The ends were cut back, 6 bases at V and 10 bases at J, with 12 bases in the middle. The CDR3 loop is CSVGGEGAFF. The CDR3 DNA reads TGCAGCGTCGGGGGGGAAGGAGCTTTCTTT.

The chain joins TRBV9 to TRBJ2-1; D call uncertain. Deletions cut 1 base from V and 3 bases from J, with 11 bases between. The CDR3 sequence is 15 residues long. Germline V gene lookup returns CDR1 SGDLS and CDR2 YYNGEE. CDR3 coding DNA: TGTGCCAGCAGCGTAAGCACAGAGAGCTACAATGAGCAGTTCTTC. Protein product: CASSVSTESYNEQFF.

The chain joins TRBV5-1 to TRBJ2-1; possibly TRBD2 for D (6 bases). The germline CDR1 and CDR2 sequences are SGHRS and YFSETQ. The CDR3 is 15 amino acids. V was cut by 4 bases and J by 9 bases, with 20 bases left in between. Here the CDR3 reads CASSGNSGGPGEQFF. DNA for the CDR3: TGCGCCAGCAGCGGTAATAGCGGAGGGCCGGGTGAGCAGTTCTTC.

Only a few counts were recorded for this clone. The chain employs TRBV29-1 and TRBJ1-1; unclear D gene. CDR3 length: 13 residues. In germline, CDR1 is SQVTM, CDR2 ANQGSEA. Trimming cost V 4 bases and J 0 bases, with 9 bases left between them. The CDR3 is CSVVAFMNTEAFF. DNA for the CDR3: TGCAGCGTTGTGGCTTTCATGAACACTGAAGCTTTCTTT.

This clone was seen repeatedly, ten times or more. The V and J genes are TRBV14 and TRBJ2-4; a weak D match, TRBD2 (5 bases). Between the trimmed V and J ends, which lost 3 bases and 1 base, there was a span of 7 bases. The CDR3 extends over 14 amino acids. Germline loops: CDR1 SGHDN, CDR2 FVKESK. The chain's CDR3 is CASSQRAAKNIQYF. CDR3 nucleotides: TGTGCCAGCAGCCAGAGGGCTGCCAAAAACATTCAGTACTTC.

V usage is TRBV5-6 and J usage is TRBJ2-6; D remains ambiguous. This CDR3 spans 13 amino acids. Germline V CDR1 and CDR2: SGHDT, YYEEEE. V lost 5 bases and J 4 bases, leaving 7 bases between the germline ends. The DNA for the CDR3 is TGTGCCAGCAGGTTGCTGGGGGCCAACGTCCTGACTTTC. Encoded protein: CASRLLGANVLTF.

The chain recombines TRBV30 with TRBJ1-5; D call uncertain. The CDR3 runs to 15 residues. Trimming stripped 1 base from V and 0 bases from J, with 10 bases between. Germline V gives CDR1 GTSNPN, CDR2 SVGIG (reference sequence). DNA of the CDR3: TGTGCCTGGAGTGACGCCGTACCTAGCAATCAGCCCCAGCATTTT. Protein: CAWSDAVPSNQPQHF.

This clone was recorded a few times. This sequence joins TRBV4-2 and TRBJ2-7; D is uncertain. The CDR3 sequence is 13 residues long. Per germline, CDR1 LGHNA and CDR2 YNFKEQ. Trimming took off 1 base at V and 8 bases at J, with 12 bases between the two ends. The CDR3 spells CASSQAFVGKQYF. CDR3 sequence (DNA): TGTGCCAGCAGCCAAGCCTTCGTGGGTAAGCAGTACTTC.

In its sample, this clone was seen a few times. The same CDR3 can be traced to other DNA sequences in this sample. This chain connects TRBV29-1 to TRBJ2-1; TRBD2 might be the D (5 bases). The CDR3 length is 12 residues. The germline CDR1 and CDR2 sequences are SQVTM and ANQGSEA. V lost 2 bases to trimming and J lost 7 bases, with 9 bases between them. Written as DNA, the CDR3 is TGCAGCGTTGAACCAGGAGGTAATGAGCAGTTCTTC. This encodes CSVEPGGNEQFF.

This clone was recorded a few times. The V and J genes are TRBV4-3 and TRBJ2-6, with 9 bases that match TRBD1. The ends lost 1 base at V and 4 bases at J; junction bases unmatched: 11. The CDR3 loop spans 19 amino acids. Germline V gene lookup returns CDR1 LGHNA and CDR2 YSLEER. The chain's CDR3 is CASSQVGAGQGKGANVLTF. CDR3 DNA sequence: TGCGCCAGCAGCCAAGTAGGAGCGGGACAGGGAAAGGGGGCCAACGTCCTGACTTTC.

CDR3 region: CASSLSLPDISYEQYF. CDR3 DNA sequence: TGCGCCAGCAGCTTGTCCCTCCCTGACATTTCTTACGAGCAGTACTTC. V and J are TRBV5-1 and TRBJ2-7; D remains unclear. V was trimmed by 1 base and J by 4 bases, leaving 18 bases between them. This CDR3 spans 16 amino acids. In germline, CDR1 is SGHRS, CDR2 YFSETQ.

The genes are TRBV4-3 and TRBJ1-1, with TRBD1 matching over 7 bases. J was trimmed by 11 bases and V by 5 bases; bases with no gene match: 11. Looked up from germline, CDR1 is LGHNA and CDR2 is YSLEER. The CDR3 contains 13 residues. The chain's CDR3 is CASSAGQNNRAFF. CDR3 coding DNA: TGCGCCAGCAGCGCGGGACAGAATAACCGGGCTTTCTTT.

The chain uses TRBV4-1 and TRBJ2-6; D might be TRBD2 (6 bases). V was shortened by 2 bases and J by 2 bases, with 7 bases between the two germline ends. The germline V gene has CDR1 MGHRA and CDR2 YSYEKL. The length of the CDR3 is 15 residues. As DNA, the CDR3 is TGCGCCAGCAGCCAAACGGGGGCTGGGGCCAACGTCCTGACTTTC. Amino acid sequence: CASSQTGAGANVLTF.

This clone occurred a few times. The chain employs TRBV7-2 and TRBJ2-2; 8 bases align to TRBD1. Trimming took 6 bases from V and 4 from J; bases not matched to a gene: 7. The germline V gene has CDR1 SGHTA and CDR2 FQGNSA. There are 15 residues in the CDR3. This chain's CDR3 is CASRYQGQATGELFF. CDR3 DNA: TGTGCCAGCAGATACCAGGGACAGGCCACCGGGGAGCTGTTTTTT.

The rearrangement links TRBV7-9 to TRBJ2-1, with D uncertain. The length of the CDR3 is 14 residues. CDR1 and CDR2 from the germline V gene are SEHNR and FQNEAQ (reference sequence). Trimming took off 6 bases at V and 6 bases at J, with 15 bases between the two ends. The CDR3 region is CASSSGAGSNEQFF. The CDR3 bases are TGTGCCAGCAGTTCCGGAGCAGGTAGCAATGAGCAGTTCTTC.

The genes are TRBV5-1 and TRBJ2-1; 12 bases agree with TRBD2. J gave up 9 bases and V 0 bases, and 4 bases lay outside the gene matches. Germline V gene data show CDR1 as SGHRS and CDR2 as YFSETQ. There are 15 residues in the CDR3. The CDR3 nucleotides are TGCGCCAGCAGCTTGGGACTAGCGGGAGCCAGTGAGCAGTTCTTC. This gives the protein CASSLGLAGASEQFF.

In DNA, the CDR3 is TGTGCCACCAGCAGAGGCATCAATCAGCCCCAGCATTTT. Amino acids: CATSRGINQPQHF. The rearrangement joins TRBV15 to TRBJ1-5; D is unclear. CDR3 length: 13 residues. Trimming shortened V by 1 base and J by 3 bases, and 4 bases separated the two germline ends. Germline CDR1 reads LNHNV; CDR2 reads YYDKDF (reference sequence).

This chain uses TRBV25-1 with TRBJ1-1, with 9 bases fitting TRBD1. Looked up from germline, CDR1 is MGHDK and CDR2 is SYGVNS. The CDR3 has 14 residues. Trimming removed 1 base from V and 11 bases from J; junction bases left unmatched: 8. The CDR3 coding sequence is TGTGCCAGCAGTGAATGGGCAACAGGGGGCCTGGCTTTCTTT. Protein: CASSEWATGGLAFF.

The chain uses TRBV4-2 and TRBJ2-7; D gene uncertain. V lost 0 bases and J lost 6, with 15 bases in between. CDR3 length: 15 residues. The germline CDR1 and CDR2 sequences are LGHNA and YNFKEQ. The CDR3 protein is CASSQEGRMVSEQYF. CDR3 DNA: TGTGCCAGCAGCCAAGAAGGACGGATGGTATCCGAGCAGTACTTC.

This clone was counted only a few times. The V gene is TRBV29-1, the J gene TRBJ1-2; 10 nucleotides agree with TRBD1. CDR3 length: 12 amino acids. The J segment lost 7 bases and the V segment lost 5 bases, leaving 4 bases of the junction unmatched. Germline-derived CDR1 and CDR2 are SQVTM and ANQGSEA. CDR3 sequence: CSVRGQGLGYTF. In DNA, the CDR3 is TGCAGCGTTCGGGGACAGGGGCTTGGCTACACCTTC.